This TCR beta chain was identified during a study of blood T cell repertoires in COVID-19 (TCRdb year 2020). Describing the broader study: Samples covering the acute and convalescent phases of COVID-19 were provided by collaborators in the United States, Italy and Spain. The material from the prospective study consisted of cDNA or gDNA derived from T cells, B-cell-depleted T cells, or PBMCs. Subjects who had been exposed to COVID-19, were actively infected with it, or had recovered from it provided the deeply sampled blood TCRbeta repertoires that made up the dataset. The repertoires were released in a freely available public database intended as a resource for research on the immune response to SARS-CoV-2. The samples were drawn from the first 160 participants of the ongoing ImmuneRACE study and from 950 to 1,500 subjects provided by 6 global collaborators. Nearly every sample came with metadata listing a de-identified subject ID, COVID-19 status, age in years and sex. Where available, HLA class I and class II types were obtained from metadata supplied by the sample provider rather than from assay-based typing.

From its cysteine to its phenylalanine, the CDR3 spans 11 amino acids. The read is trimmed to its CDR3 DNA, 33 bases read in frame from base 1. V is shortened by 9 bases, J by 10 bases, and the region joining them spans 13 bases. In the germline V gene (reference sequence), CDR1 corresponds to WNHNN and CDR2 to SYGVQD. The immunoSEQ Assay, a bias-controlled multiplex PCR, was used to amplify TCRbeta CDR3 regions from genomic DNA. As for the original processing: The number of nucleated cells in each sample was estimated by amplification of reference gene primers within the assay. Sequence reads were collapsed and filtered to measure the absolute abundance of every unique TCRbeta CDR3 rearrangement. Productive Simpson clonality was computed per sample as the square root of Simpson's diversity index over productive rearrangements. TCRdb stores this immuneACCESS table with in-frame sequences only. Part of the clones is absent; in the studies checked, under half of the shortfall reflects unresolved V genes, and no reason is known for the rest. From that table come the V and J calls and clone size; the DNA was used to work out D and trimming. The sample data list approximately 150,000 clones, and around 84% of these were observed just once. Approximately 18% of the sample rests with the top ten.

This clone was seen many times. This receptor's antigen is unknown. Base-call qualities are not available, and no considerably larger clone is one nucleotide away. The study at large found these results: How much clinical and demographic metadata was included differed by source and by participant, and the metadata was provided uncurated.

Collaborating institutions collected whole blood in K2EDTA tubes following their own protocols. For TCRbeta analysis, collaborators shipped samples in one of three forms: frozen whole blood, isolated PBMCs, or DNA extracted from either of those sample types. This clonotype was sampled from a woman older than 75 with acute or convalescent COVID-19. Recombination connected TRBV10-1 to TRBJ1-5, with no D gene named confidently. The sample taken for sequencing was peripheral blood. The CDR3 region reads CARFMRGPQHF. The nucleotides are TGCGCCAGATTCATGAGAGGACCCCAGCATTTT.